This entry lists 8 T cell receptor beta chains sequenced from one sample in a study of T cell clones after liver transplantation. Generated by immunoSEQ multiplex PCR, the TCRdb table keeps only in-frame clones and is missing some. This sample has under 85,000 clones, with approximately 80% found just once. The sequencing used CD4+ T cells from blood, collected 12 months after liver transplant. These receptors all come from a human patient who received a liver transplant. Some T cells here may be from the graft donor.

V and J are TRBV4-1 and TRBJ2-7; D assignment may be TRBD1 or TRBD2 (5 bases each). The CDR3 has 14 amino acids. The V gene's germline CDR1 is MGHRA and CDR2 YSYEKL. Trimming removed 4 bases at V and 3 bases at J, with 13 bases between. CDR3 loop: CASSRGTGSYEQYF. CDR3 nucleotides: TGCGCCAGCAGCCGGGGGACGGGGAGCTACGAGCAGTACTTC.

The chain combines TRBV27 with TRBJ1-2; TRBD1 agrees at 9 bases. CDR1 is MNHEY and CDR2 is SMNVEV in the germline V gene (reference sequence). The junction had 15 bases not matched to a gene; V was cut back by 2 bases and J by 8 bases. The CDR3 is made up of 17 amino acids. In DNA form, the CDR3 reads TGTGCCAGCAGTTTAAGAGGCGGGACAGGGACTCTATGGGGCTACACCTTC. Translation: CASSLRGGTGTLWGYTF.

CDR3 residues: CASSLGDRLPEAFF. Here the CDR3 DNA reads TGTGCCAGCAGTTTAGGGGACAGGCTCCCTGAAGCTTTCTTT. This chain connects TRBV28 to TRBJ1-1; TRBD1 matches 8 bases. Germline CDR1 MDHEN, CDR2 SYDVKM. Unmatched junction bases numbered 5, after V lost 2 bases and J lost 6 bases. This CDR3 is 14 amino acids long.

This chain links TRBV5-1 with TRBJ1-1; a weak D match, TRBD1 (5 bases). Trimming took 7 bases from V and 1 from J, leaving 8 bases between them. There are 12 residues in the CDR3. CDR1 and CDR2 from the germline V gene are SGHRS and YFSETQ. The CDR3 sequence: CASRTSNTEAFF. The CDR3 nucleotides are TGCGCCAGCCGGACATCGAACACTGAAGCTTTCTTT. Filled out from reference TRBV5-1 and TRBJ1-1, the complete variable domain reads KAGVTQTPRYLIKTRGQQVTLSCSPISGHRSVSWYQQTPGQGLQFLFEYFSETQRNKGNFPGRFSGRQFSNSRSEMNVSTLELGDSALYLCASRTSNTEAFFGQGTRLTVV.

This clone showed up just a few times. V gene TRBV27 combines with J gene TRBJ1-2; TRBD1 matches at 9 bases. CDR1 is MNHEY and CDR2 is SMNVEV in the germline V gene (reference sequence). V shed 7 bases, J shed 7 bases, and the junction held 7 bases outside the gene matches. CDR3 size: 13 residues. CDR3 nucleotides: TGTGCCAGCAAGCCCAGACAGGGGGTTGGCTACACCTTC. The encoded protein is CASKPRQGVGYTF.

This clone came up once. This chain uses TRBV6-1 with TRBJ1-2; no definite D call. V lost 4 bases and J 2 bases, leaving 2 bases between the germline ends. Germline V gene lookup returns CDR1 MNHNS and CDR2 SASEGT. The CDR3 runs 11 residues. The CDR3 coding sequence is TGTGCCAGCAGTGGAAACTATGGCTACACCTTC. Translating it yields CASSGNYGYTF.

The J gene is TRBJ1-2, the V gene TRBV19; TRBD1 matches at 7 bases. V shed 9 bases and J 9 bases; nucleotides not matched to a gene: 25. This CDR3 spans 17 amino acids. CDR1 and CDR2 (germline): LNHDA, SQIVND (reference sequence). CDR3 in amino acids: CASSLRGIDRVGVSYTF. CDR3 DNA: TGTGCCAGCTCCCTGCGTGGGATCGACAGGGTGGGGGTGAGCTACACCTTC.

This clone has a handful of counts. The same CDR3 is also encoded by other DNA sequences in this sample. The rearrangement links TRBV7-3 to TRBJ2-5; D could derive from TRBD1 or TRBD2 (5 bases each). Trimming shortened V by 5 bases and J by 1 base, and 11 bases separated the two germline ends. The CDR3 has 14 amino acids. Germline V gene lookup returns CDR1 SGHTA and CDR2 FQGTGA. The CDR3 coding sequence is TGTGCCAGCAGCCCAACGGGGCTCCAAGAGACCCAGTACTTC. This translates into CASSPTGLQETQYF.